These 4 T cell receptor beta chains share one sample of origin, sequenced in a study of blood T cells in healthy people across ages. Using a J-beta primer mix together with a sample-barcoded 5' primer, a second PCR was run for roughly 6 to 12 cycles. TCRdb recomputed calls from the 5' RACE reads with MiXCR, one row per CDR3 protein. The sample yields almost 800,000 distinct CDR3 sequences, 55% to 70% seen once. The sample consisted of blood. The source is a man between 25 and 39 years old in good health.

This clonotype has a count of ten or more. Given a much more abundant clone one base away, this may be a read error. The chain has TRBV28 and TRBJ1-2; D remains unclear. CDR1 MDHEN and CDR2 SYDVKM come from the germline V gene. V lost 3 bases and J lost 3, with 11 bases in between. This CDR3 contains 14 residues. CDR3 sequence (DNA): TGTGCCAGCAGTTTCGGGTATTCCGACTATGGCTACACCTTC. Translating it yields CASSFGYSDYGYTF.

V and J are TRBV5-1 and TRBJ2-2; D gene ambiguous. This CDR3 comprises 14 residues. Looked up from germline, CDR1 is SGHRS and CDR2 is YFSETQ. V dropped 6 bases and J dropped 2 bases, with 11 bases sitting between them. CDR3 in DNA: TGCGCCAGCAAACTACAGTATAACACCGGGGAGCTGTTTTTT. Residues: CASKLQYNTGELFF. The full variable domain, with the rest looked up from reference TRBV5-1 and TRBJ2-2, is KAGVTQTPRYLIKTRGQQVTLSCSPISGHRSVSWYQQTPGQGLQFLFEYFSETQRNKGNFPGRFSGRQFSNSRSEMNVSTLELGDSALYLCASKLQYNTGELFFGEGSRLTVL.

This clonotype appeared a few times. The gene calls are TRBV29-1 and TRBJ2-7; D is undetermined. The J call may be in error: the DNA end matches TRBJ2-5 better. This CDR3 has 13 amino acids. The germline V gene encodes CDR1 SQVTM and CDR2 ANQGSEA. The DNA of the CDR3 is TGCAGCAAAGGTCTGGGGTCCGGGGAGACCCAGTACTTC. It codes for CSKGLGSGETQYF.

V is TRBV2 and J is TRBJ2-1; D is perhaps TRBD1 (6 bases). The CDR3 sequence is 14 residues long. The ends were cut back, 8 bases at V and 9 bases at J, with 20 bases in the middle. Germline CDR1 SNHLY, CDR2 FYNNEI. In DNA form, the CDR3 reads TGTGCCAGCGGGGCAGGGGCCCACGCTGGTGAGCAGTTCTTC. As protein: CASGAGAHAGEQFF.